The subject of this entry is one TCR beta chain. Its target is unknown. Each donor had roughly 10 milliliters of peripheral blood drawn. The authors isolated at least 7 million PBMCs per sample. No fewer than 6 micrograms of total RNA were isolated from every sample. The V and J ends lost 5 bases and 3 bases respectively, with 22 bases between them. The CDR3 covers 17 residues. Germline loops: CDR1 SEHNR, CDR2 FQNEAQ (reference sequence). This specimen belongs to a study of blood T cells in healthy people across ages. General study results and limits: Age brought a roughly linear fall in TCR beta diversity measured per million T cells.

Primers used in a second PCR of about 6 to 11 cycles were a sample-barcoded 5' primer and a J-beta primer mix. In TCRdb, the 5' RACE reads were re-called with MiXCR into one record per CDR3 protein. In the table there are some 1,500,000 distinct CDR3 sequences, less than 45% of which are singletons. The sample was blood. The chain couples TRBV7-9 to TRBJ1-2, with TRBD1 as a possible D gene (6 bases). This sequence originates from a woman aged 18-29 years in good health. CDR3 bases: TGTGCCAGCAGCGCATTAACCGGGACAACGGACGACTATGGCTACACCTTC. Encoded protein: CASSALTGTTDDYGYTF.